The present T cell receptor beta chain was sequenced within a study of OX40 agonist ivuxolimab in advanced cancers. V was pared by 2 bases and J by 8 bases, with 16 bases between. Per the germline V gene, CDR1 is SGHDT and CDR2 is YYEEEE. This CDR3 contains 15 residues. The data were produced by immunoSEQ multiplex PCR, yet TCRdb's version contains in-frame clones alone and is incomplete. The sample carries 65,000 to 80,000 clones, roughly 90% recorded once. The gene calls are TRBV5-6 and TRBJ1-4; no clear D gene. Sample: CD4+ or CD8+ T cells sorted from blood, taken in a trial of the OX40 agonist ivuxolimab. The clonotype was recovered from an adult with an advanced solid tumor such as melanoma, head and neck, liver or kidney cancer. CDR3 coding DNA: TGTGCCAGCAGCTTATGGACGTTTGGGCTCGAAAAACTGTTTTTT. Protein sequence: CASSLWTFGLEKLFF.